This TCR beta chain was sequenced in a study of blood T cells in healthy people across ages. CDR3 size: 14 residues. The germline gives CDR1 MNHEY, CDR2 SMNVEV (reference sequence). V lost 8 bases to trimming and J lost 8 bases, with 16 bases between them. Each sample yielded at least 7 million isolated PBMCs. Every sample gave at least 6 micrograms of total RNA when it was extracted. To note about this clonotype: Its antigen is currently unknown.

General observations from the study: Strong correlation existed between TCR beta diversity and naive T cell percentage.

The second PCR ran roughly 7 to 12 cycles with a sample-barcoded 5' primer and J-beta primers. TCRdb ran MiXCR on the 5' RACE reads and lists one entry per CDR3 protein. The sample has nearly 800,000 distinct CDR3 sequences, more than 55% seen once; the top ten hold roughly 25%. The genes are TRBV27 and TRBJ1-6; D is possibly TRBD1 (6 bases). The specimen sequenced was blood. This TCR was sampled from a man aged 35 to 55 in good health. As DNA, the CDR3 is TGTGCCAGCCGCGGACAGTACGTCGATTCACCCCTCCACTTT. Encoded protein: CASRGQYVDSPLHF.